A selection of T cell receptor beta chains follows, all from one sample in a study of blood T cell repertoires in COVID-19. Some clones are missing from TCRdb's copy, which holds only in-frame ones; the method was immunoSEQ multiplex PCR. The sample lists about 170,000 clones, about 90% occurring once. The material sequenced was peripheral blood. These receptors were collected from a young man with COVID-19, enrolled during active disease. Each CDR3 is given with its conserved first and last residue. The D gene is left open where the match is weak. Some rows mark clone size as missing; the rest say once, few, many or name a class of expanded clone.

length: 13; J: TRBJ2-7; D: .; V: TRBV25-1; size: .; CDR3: CASSRPVLPVQYF; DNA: TGTGCCAGCAGTCGCCCGGTACTTCCCGTGCAGTACTTC
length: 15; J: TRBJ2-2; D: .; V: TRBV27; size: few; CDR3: CASSLTDRNTGELFF; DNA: TGTGCCAGCAGCCTAACCGACAGGAACACCGGGGAGCTGTTTTTT
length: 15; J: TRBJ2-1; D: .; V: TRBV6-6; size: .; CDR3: CASSQTAPSGNEQFF; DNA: TGTGCCAGCAGTCAGACAGCTCCCTCTGGGAATGAGCAGTTCTTC
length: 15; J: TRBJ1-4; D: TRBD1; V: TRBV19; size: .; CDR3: CASSSYRGNNEKLFF; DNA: TGTGCCAGTAGTAGTTACAGGGGCAACAATGAAAAACTGTTTTTT
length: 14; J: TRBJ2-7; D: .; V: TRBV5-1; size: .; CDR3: CASSQQGGKYEQYF; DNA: TGCGCCAGCAGCCAGCAGGGCGGCAAGTACGAGCAGTACTTC
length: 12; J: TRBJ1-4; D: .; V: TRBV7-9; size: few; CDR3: CASSFESEKLFF; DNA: TGTGCCAGCAGCTTTGAGAGTGAAAAACTGTTTTTT
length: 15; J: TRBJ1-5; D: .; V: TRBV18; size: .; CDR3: CASSPGTGSHQPQHF; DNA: TGTGCCAGCTCACCAGGAACAGGGTCGCACCAGCCCCAGCATTTT
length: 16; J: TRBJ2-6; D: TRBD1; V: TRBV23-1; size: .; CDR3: CAINPGQNSGANVLTF; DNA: TGCGCCATCAATCCGGGACAGAACTCTGGGGCCAACGTCCTGACTTTC
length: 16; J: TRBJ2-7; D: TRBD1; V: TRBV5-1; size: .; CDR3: CASSFTGTGISYEQYF; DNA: TGCGCCAGCAGCTTTACCGGGACAGGGATCTCCTACGAGCAGTACTTC
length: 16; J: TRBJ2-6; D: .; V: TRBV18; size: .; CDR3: CASSPAGGSGANVLTF; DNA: TGTGCCAGCTCACCGGCAGGAGGGTCTGGGGCCAACGTCCTGACTTTC
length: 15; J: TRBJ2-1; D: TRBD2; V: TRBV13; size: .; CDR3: CASWILAGETDEQFF; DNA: TGTGCCAGCTGGATACTAGCGGGGGAAACGGATGAGCAGTTCTTC
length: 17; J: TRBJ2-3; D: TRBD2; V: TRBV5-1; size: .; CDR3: CASSLAQTSGRGDTQYF; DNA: TGCGCCAGCAGCTTGGCCCAGACTAGCGGGAGAGGGGATACGCAGTATTTT
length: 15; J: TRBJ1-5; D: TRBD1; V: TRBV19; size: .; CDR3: CASSPRGQGHQPQHF; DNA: TGTGCCAGTAGTCCAAGGGGACAGGGGCATCAGCCCCAGCATTTT
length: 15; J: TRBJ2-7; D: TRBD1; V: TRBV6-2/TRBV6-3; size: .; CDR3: CASSSDRVRTYEQYF; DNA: TGTGCCAGCAGTTCCGACAGGGTGAGGACCTACGAGCAGTACTTC
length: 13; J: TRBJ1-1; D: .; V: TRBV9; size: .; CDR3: CASSVGANTEAFF; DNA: TGTGCCAGCAGCGTAGGAGCGAACACTGAAGCTTTCTTT
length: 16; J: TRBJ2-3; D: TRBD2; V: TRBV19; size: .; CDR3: CASSSRTSGRGPTQYF; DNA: TGTGCCAGTAGTTCCCGGACTAGCGGGAGGGGCCCTACGCAGTATTTT
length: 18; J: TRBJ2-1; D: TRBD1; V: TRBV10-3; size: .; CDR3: CAISESYVGTGGGNEQFF; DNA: TGTGCCATCAGTGAGTCCTATGTCGGGACAGGGGGAGGCAATGAGCAGTTCTTC
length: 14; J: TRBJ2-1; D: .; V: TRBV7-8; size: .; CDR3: CASSPRQFYNEQFF; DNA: TGTGCCAGCAGCCCCCGACAGTTCTACAATGAGCAGTTCTTC
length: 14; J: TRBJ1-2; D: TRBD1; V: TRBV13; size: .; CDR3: CASSPTGTGNGYTF; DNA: TGTGCCAGCAGCCCTACCGGGACAGGGAATGGCTACACCTTC
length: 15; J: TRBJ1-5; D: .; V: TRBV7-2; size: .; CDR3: CASSLLLDTNQPQHF; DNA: TGTGCCAGCAGCCTACTATTGGACACCAATCAGCCCCAGCATTTT
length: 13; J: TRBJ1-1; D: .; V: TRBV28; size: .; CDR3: CASSPDFSTEAFF; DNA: TGTGCCAGCAGTCCCGATTTCAGCACTGAAGCTTTCTTT
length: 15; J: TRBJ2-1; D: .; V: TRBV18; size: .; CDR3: CASSPGRGSYNEQFF; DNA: TGTGCCAGCTCACCCGGGCGGGGCTCCTACAATGAGCAGTTCTTC
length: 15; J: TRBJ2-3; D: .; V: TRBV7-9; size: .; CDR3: CASSLIRGPTDTQYF; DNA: TGTGCCAGCAGCTTAATTAGGGGCCCGACAGATACGCAGTATTTT
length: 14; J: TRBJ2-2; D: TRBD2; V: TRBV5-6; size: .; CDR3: CASSFPGRAGELFF; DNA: TGTGCCAGCAGCTTCCCCGGGAGGGCCGGGGAGCTGTTTTTT
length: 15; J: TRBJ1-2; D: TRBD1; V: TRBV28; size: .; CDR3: CASRKPRTGGYGYTF; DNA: TGTGCCAGCAGAAAACCTCGGACAGGCGGCTATGGCTACACCTTC
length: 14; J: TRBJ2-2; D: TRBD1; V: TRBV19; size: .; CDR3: CASRDRGVTGELFF; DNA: TGTGCCAGTAGAGACAGGGGAGTCACCGGGGAGCTGTTTTTT
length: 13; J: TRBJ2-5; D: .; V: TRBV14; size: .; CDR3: CASSLTGRETQYF; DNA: TGTGCCAGCAGCCTGACAGGGAGGGAGACCCAGTACTTC
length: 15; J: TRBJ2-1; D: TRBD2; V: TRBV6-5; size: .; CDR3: CASSYTSGNTDEQFF; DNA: TGTGCCAGCAGTTATACTAGCGGGAATACAGATGAGCAGTTCTTC
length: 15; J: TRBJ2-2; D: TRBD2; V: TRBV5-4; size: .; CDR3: CASRSGGPNTGELFF; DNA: TGTGCCAGCAGGTCGGGGGGGCCGAACACCGGGGAGCTGTTTTTT
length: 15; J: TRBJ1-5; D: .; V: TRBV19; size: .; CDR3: CASSIGQGQTQPQHF; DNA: TGTGCCAGTAGTATCGGGCAGGGTCAGACTCAGCCCCAGCATTTT
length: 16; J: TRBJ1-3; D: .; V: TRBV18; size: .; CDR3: CASSPPSQEGGNTIYF; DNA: TGTGCCAGCTCACCACCCTCTCAGGAGGGTGGAAACACCATATATTTT
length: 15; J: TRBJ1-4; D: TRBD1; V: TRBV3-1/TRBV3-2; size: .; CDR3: CASSQPGTEDEKLFF; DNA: TGTGCCAGCAGCCAACCCGGGACAGAAGATGAAAAACTGTTTTTT
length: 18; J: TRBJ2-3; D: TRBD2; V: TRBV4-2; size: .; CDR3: CASSQDPGLAGGSDTQYF; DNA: TGTGCCAGCAGCCAAGATCCGGGACTAGCGGGAGGGTCAGATACGCAGTATTTT
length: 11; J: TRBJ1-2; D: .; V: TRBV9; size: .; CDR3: CASSSNGGYTF; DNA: TGTGCCAGCAGCAGTAACGGTGGCTACACCTTC
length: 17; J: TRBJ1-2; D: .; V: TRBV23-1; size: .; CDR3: CASSHPWWRALPYGYTF; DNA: TGCGCCAGCAGTCACCCCTGGTGGCGCGCACTACCATATGGCTACACCTTC
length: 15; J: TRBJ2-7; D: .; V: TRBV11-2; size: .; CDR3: CASSLGWGRGYEQYF; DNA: TGTGCCAGCAGCTTAGGGTGGGGTAGGGGCTACGAGCAGTACTTC
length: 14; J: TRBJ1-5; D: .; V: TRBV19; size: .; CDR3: CASSPGTAGQPQHF; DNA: TGTGCCAGTAGCCCCGGGACGGCGGGACAGCCCCAGCATTTT
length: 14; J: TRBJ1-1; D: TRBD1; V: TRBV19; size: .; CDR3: CASREDRDNTEAFF; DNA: TGTGCCAGTAGAGAAGACAGGGACAACACTGAAGCTTTCTTT
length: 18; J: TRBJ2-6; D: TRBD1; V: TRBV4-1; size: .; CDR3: CASSQVGQSRSGANVLTF; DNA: TGCGCCAGCAGCCAAGTGGGACAGAGCCGCTCTGGGGCCAACGTCCTGACTTTC
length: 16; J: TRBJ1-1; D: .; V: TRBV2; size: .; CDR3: CASPGGGWPMNTEAFF; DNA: TGTGCCAGCCCTGGGGGCGGATGGCCGATGAACACTGAAGCTTTCTTT
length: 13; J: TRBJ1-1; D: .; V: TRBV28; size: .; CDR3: CASSLRTATEAFF; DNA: TGTGCCAGCAGTTTAAGGACAGCAACTGAAGCTTTCTTT
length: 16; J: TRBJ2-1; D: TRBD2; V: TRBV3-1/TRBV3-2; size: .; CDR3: CASSQDWLAGGNEQFF; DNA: TGTGCCAGCAGCCAAGATTGGCTAGCGGGAGGGAATGAGCAGTTCTTC
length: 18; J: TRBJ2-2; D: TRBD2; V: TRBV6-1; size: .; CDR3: CASSAIFNVLADTGELFF; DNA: TGTGCCAGCAGTGCCATATTCAACGTGCTAGCGGACACCGGGGAGCTGTTTTTT
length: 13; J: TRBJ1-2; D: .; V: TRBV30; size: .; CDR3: CAWSVTANYGYTF; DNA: TGTGCCTGGAGTGTAACAGCTAACTATGGCTACACCTTC
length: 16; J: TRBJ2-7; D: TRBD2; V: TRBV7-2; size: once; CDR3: CASSQLAGLVRYEQYF; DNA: TGTGCCAGCAGCCAGCTAGCGGGATTAGTACGCTACGAGCAGTACTTC
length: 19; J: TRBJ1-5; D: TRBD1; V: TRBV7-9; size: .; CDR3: CASSTTPGQGADSNQPQHF; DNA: TGTGCCAGCAGCACGACCCCGGGACAGGGGGCGGATAGCAATCAGCCCCAGCATTTT
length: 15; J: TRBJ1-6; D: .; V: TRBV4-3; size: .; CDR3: CASSQDRVNNSPLHF; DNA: TGCGCCAGCAGCCAAGACAGGGTCAATAATTCACCCCTCCACTTT